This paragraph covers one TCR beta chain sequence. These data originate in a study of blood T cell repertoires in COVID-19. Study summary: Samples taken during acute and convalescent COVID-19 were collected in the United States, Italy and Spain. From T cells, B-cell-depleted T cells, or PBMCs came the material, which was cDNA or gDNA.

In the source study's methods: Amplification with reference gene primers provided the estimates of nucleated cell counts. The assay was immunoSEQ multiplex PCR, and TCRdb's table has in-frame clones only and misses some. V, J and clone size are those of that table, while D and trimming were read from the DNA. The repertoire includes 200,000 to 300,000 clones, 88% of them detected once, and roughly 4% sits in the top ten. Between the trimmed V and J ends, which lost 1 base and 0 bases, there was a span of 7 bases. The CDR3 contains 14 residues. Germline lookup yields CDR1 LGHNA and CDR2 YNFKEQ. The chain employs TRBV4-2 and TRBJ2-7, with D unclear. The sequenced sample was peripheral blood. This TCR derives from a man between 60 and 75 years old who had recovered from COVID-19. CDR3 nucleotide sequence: TGTGCCAGCAGCCAAGTTCCGAGCTCCTACGAGCAGTACTTC. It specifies CASSQVPSSYEQYF.